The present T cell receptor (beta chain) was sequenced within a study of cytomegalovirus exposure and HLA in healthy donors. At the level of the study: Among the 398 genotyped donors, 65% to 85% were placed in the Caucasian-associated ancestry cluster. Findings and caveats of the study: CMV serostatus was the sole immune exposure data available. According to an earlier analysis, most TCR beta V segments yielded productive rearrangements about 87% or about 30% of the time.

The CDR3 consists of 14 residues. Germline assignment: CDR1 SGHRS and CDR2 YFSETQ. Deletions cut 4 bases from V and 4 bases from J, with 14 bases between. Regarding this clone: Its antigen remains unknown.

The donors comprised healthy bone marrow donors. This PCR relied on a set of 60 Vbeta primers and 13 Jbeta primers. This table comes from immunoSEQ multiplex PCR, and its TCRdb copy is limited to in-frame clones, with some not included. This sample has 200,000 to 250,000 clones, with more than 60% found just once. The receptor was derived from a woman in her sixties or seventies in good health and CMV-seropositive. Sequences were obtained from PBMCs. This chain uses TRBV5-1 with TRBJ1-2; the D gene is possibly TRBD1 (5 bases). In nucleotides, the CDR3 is TGCGCCAGCAGCCCCGGGGGGGGGACCTATGGCTACACCTTC. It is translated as CASSPGGGTYGYTF.